In this sample, the clone carrying this T cell receptor (beta chain) turned up a few times. The data derive from a study of T cells of healthy individuals. This CDR3 contains 12 residues. V lost 7 bases, J lost 3 bases, and 13 bases lay in between. Germline-derived CDR1 and CDR2 are SQVTM and ANQGSEA. TCRdb reprocessed the 5' RACE reads via MiXCR and lists one record per CDR3 protein. The repertoire consists of tens of thousands of distinct CDR3 sequences, with about 5% occurring once and the leading ten covering about 10%. J is TRBJ2-7 and V is TRBV29-1; D is perhaps TRBD1 or TRBD2 (5 bases each). The TCR comes from a human donor in good health. The CDR3 bases are TGCAGCGCTGGGGACCACCTCTACGAGCAGTACTTC. As protein: CSAGDHLYEQYF.